A single sample is the source of the 5 T cell receptor beta chains below, sequenced in a study of T-cell reconstitution after alpha-beta-depleted transplantation in children. Construction of the TCRbeta library involved unique molecular identifiers. TCRdb ran MiXCR on the PCR reads and lists one entry per CDR3 protein. Here the sample spans about 240,000 distinct CDR3 sequences, roughly 26% being singletons. The sample consisted of PBMCs, taken before TCRalphabeta/CD19-depleted stem cell transplant. The receptors shown here come from a girl aged 2-10 years with Fanconi anemia, due to receive a stem cell transplant.

This clonotype was found many times. The chain is built from TRBV7-6 and TRBJ2-1; TRBD2 matches 13 bases. Germline CDR1 and CDR2: SGHVS and FNYEAQ. The CDR3 sequence is 14 residues long. The V gene end was trimmed by 4 bases and the J gene end by 9 bases; junction bases not matched to a gene: 3. As DNA, the CDR3 is TGTGCCAGCAGCTATACTAGCGGGGGGGGTGAGCAGTTCTTC. This gives the protein CASSYTSGGGEQFF.

This clonotype was recorded a few times. This chain uses TRBV28 with TRBJ1-6; TRBD1 agrees at 8 bases. V was clipped by 6 bases and J by 13 bases; unmatched bases: 17. Germline CDR1 is MDHEN and CDR2 is SYDVKM. This CDR3 has 16 amino acids. The CDR3 loop reads CASRRQTGELASPLHF. The DNA for the CDR3 is TGTGCCAGCAGGCGGCAGACAGGGGAATTGGCGTCGCCCCTCCACTTT.

There are a few counts of this clonotype. V and J are TRBV14 and TRBJ2-1; D is perhaps TRBD2 (5 bases). This CDR3 spans 16 amino acids. Per the germline V gene, CDR1 is SGHDN and CDR2 is FVKESK. The germline V and J ends were trimmed by 4 bases and 5 bases, with 18 bases remaining between them. CDR3 nucleotide sequence: TGTGCCAGCAGCCGGCACGGGGAATTTTTAGACAATGAGCAGTTCTTC. This codes for CASSRHGEFLDNEQFF.

This clonotype was seen at least ten times. This chain links TRBV12-3 or TRBV12-4 with TRBJ2-4, with 7 bases identical to TRBD1. Germline trimming cut 5 bases from V and 4 bases from J; bases unmatched to any gene: 8. The CDR3 spans 15 residues. CDR3 bases: TGTGCCAGCAGTCTCAATCCGGGACAGAAAAACATTCAGTACTTC. Translating it yields CASSLNPGQKNIQYF.

This clonotype was picked up many times. J is TRBJ1-6 and V is TRBV12-3 or TRBV12-4, with D unresolved. The CDR3 runs 15 residues. Trimming cost V 5 bases and J 0 bases, with 8 bases left between them. The CDR3 DNA follows: TGTGCCAGCAGTACTGCGAGCTCCTATAATTCACCCCTCCACTTT. This codes for CASSTASSYNSPLHF.